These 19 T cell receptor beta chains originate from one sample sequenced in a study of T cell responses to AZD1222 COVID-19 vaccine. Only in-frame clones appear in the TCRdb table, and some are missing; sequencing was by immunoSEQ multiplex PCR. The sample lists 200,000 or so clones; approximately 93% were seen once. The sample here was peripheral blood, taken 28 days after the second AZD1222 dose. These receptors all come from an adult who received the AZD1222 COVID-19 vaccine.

For the CDR3, the DNA is TGTGCCATCAGCGATGGACAGGGCTCGAACACCGGGGAGCTGTTTTTT. Translated, it gives CAISDGQGSNTGELFF. This rearrangement joins TRBV10-3 to TRBJ2-2, with 8 bases matching TRBD1. This CDR3 contains 16 residues. Germline V gene lookup returns CDR1 ENHRY and CDR2 SYGVKD. J lost 0 bases, V lost 6 bases, and 6 bases had no gene match.

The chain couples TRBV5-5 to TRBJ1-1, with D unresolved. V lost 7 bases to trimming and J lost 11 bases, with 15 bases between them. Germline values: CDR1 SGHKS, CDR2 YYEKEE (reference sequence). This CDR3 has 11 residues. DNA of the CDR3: TGTGCCAGCTCCTTGGCCCGAAGGGCTTTCTTT. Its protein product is CASSLARRAFF.

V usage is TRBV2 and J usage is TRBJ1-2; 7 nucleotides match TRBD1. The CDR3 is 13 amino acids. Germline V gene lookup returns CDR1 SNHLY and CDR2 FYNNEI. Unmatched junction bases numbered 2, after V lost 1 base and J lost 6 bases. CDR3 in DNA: TGTGCCAGCAGTGAAGAGGGGGCGCATGGCTACACCTTC. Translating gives CASSEEGAHGYTF.

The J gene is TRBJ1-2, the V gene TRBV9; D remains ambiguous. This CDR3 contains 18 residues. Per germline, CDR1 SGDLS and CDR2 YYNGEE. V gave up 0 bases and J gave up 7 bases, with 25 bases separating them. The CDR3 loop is CASSVGQLSLGSVRGYTF. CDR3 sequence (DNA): TGTGCCAGCAGCGTAGGTCAGCTCAGCCTTGGTTCGGTCCGTGGCTACACCTTC.

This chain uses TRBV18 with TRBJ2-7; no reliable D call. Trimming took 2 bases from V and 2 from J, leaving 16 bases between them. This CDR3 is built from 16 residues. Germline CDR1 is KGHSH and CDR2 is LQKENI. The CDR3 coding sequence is TGTGCCAGCTCACCAATTTGGCAGTCTGGCGCCTACGAGCAGTACTTC. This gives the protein CASSPIWQSGAYEQYF.

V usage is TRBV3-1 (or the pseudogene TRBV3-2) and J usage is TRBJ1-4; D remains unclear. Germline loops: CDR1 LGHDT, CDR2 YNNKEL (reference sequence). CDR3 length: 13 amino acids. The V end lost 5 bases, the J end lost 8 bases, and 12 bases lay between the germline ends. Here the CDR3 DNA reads TGTGCCAGCAGCTTGCAGCTGGGGGAAAAACTGTTTTTT. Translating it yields CASSLQLGEKLFF.

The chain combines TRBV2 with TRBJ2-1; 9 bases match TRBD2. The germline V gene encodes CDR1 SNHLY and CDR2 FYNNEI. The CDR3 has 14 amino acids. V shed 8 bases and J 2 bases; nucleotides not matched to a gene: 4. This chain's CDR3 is CASGKRGAYNEQFF. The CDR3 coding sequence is TGTGCCAGCGGGAAGCGGGGGGCCTACAATGAGCAGTTCTTC. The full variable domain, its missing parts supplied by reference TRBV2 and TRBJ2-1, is EPEVTQTPSHQVTQMGQEVILRCVPISNHLYFYWYRQILGQKVEFLVSFYNNEISEKSEIFDDQFSVERPDGSNFTLKIRSTKLEDSAMYFCASGKRGAYNEQFFGPGTRLTVL.

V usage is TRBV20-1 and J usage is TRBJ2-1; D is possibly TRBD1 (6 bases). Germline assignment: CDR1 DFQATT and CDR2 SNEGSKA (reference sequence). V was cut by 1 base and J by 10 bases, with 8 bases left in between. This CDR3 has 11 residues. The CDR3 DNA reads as TGCAGTGCTAGAGTAAGGGGGGAGCAGTTCTTC. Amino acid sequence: CSARVRGEQFF.

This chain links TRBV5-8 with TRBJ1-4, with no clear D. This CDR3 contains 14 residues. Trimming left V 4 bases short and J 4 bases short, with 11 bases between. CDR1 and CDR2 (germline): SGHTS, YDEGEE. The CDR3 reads CASSRSSFNEKLFF. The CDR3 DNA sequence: TGTGCCAGCAGCCGAAGCAGTTTTAATGAAAAACTGTTTTTT.

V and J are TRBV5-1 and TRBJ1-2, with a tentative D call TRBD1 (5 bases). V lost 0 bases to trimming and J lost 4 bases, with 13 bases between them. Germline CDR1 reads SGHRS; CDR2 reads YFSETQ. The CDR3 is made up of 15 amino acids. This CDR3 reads CASSLGGSLGYGYTF. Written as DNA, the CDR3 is TGCGCCAGCAGCTTGGGGGGGTCCCTTGGCTATGGCTACACCTTC.

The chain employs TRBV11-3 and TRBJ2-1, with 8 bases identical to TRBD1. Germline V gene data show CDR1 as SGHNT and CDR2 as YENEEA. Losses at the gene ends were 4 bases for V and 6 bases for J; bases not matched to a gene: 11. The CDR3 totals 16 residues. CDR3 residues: CASSSFGQGLLNEQFF. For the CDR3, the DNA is TGTGCCAGCAGCTCGTTTGGACAGGGCCTTCTCAATGAGCAGTTCTTC.

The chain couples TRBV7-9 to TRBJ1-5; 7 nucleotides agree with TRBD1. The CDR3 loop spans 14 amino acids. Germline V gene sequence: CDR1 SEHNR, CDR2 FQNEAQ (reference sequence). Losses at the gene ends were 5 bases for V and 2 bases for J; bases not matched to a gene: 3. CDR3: CASSDRAGNQPQHF. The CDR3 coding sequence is TGTGCCAGCAGCGACAGGGCGGGCAATCAGCCCCAGCATTTT.

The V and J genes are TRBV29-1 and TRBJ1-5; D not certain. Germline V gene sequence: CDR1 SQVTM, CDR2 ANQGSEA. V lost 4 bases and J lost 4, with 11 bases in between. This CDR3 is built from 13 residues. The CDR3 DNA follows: TGCAGCGTTGCCGGACGGTTTAATCAGCCCCAGCATTTT. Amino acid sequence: CSVAGRFNQPQHF.

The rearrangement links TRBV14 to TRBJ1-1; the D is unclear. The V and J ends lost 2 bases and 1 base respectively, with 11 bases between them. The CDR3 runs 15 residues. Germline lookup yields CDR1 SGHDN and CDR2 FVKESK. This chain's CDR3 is CASSQLQSRNTEAFF. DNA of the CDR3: TGTGCCAGCAGCCAACTTCAGAGCAGGAACACTGAAGCTTTCTTT. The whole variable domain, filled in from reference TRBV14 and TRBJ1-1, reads EAGVTQFPSHSVIEKGQTVTLRCDPISGHDNLYWYRRVMGKEIKFLLHFVKESKQDESGMPNNRFLAERTGGTYSTLKVQPAELEDSGVYFCASSQLQSRNTEAFFGQGTRLTVV.

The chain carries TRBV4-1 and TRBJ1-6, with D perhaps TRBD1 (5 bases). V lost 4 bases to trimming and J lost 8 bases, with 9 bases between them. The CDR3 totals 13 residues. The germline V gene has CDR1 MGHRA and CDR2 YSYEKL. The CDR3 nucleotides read TGCGCCAGCAGCCCCCAGGGTGATTCACCCCTCCACTTT. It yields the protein CASSPQGDSPLHF.

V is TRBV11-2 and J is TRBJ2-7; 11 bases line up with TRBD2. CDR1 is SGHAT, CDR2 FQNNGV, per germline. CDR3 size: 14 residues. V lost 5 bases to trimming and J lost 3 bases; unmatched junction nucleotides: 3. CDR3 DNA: TGTGCCAGCAGCCGCGGGACTAGCGGCTACGAGCAGTACTTC. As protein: CASSRGTSGYEQYF.

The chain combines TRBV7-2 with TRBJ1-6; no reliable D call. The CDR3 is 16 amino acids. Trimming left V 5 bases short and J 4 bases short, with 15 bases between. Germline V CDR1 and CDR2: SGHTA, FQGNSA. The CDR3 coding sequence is TGTGCCAGCAGCCCCCCTAGGCAGATTTATAATTCACCCCTCCACTTT. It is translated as CASSPPRQIYNSPLHF.

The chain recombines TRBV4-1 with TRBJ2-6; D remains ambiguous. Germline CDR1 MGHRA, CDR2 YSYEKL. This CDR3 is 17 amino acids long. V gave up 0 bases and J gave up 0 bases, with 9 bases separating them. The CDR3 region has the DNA TGCGCCAGCAGCCAAGACGGCCAGCTCTCTGGGGCCAACGTCCTGACTTTC. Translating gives CASSQDGQLSGANVLTF.

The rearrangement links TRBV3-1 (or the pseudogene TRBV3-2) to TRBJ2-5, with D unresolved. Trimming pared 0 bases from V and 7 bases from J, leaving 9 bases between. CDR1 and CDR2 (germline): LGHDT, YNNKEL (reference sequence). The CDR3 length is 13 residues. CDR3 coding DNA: TGTGCCAGCAGCCAAGATATTTGGACGACCCAGTACTTC. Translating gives CASSQDIWTTQYF.